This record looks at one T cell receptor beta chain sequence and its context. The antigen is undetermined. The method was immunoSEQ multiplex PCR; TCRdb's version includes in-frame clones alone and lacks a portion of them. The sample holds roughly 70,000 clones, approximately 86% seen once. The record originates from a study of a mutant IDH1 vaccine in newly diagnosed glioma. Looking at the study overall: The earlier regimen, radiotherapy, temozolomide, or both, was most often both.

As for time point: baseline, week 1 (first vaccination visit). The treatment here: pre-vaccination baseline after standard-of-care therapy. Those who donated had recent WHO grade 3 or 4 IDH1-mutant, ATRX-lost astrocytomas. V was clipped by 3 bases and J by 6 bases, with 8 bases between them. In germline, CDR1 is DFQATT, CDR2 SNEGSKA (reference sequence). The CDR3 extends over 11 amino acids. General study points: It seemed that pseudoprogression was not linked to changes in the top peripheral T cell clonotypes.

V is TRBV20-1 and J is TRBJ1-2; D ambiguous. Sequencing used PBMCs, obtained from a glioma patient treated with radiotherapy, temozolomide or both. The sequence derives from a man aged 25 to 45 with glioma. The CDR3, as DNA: TGCAGTGCTAGGTGGCCGGATGGCTACACCTTC. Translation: CSARWPDGYTF.